The 17 T cell receptor beta chains presented below share a single source sample, sequenced in a study of T cells after yellow fever vaccination. TCRdb analysed the 5' RACE reads with MiXCR anew, one entry per CDR3 protein. The repertoire holds 250,000 or so distinct CDR3 sequences, with 6.7% as singletons. Sample: CD4+ T cells sorted from PBMCs, taken on the day of the yellow fever booster vaccination. The receptors stem from a man aged 25-45 years who received the YFV17D yellow fever vaccine.

The chain uses TRBV20-1 and TRBJ2-5; D call uncertain. The CDR3 spans 11 residues. CDR1 and CDR2 (germline): DFQATT, SNEGSKA (reference sequence). The ends were cut back, 5 bases at V and 8 bases at J, with 12 bases in the middle. The CDR3 protein is CSARFQGTQYF. CDR3 in DNA: TGCAGTGCTCGGTTCCAAGGAACCCAGTACTTC.

This clonotype was observed many times. The chain links TRBV5-8 to TRBJ2-4; no firm D call. From germline, CDR1 is SGHTS and CDR2 YDEGEE. CDR3 length: 15 residues. Between the trimmed V and J ends, which lost 0 bases and 2 bases, there was a span of 9 bases. In DNA form, the CDR3 reads TGTGCCAGCAGCTTGGATCCCAGTCCCAAAAACATTCAGTACTTC. Its translation is CASSLDPSPKNIQYF.

In its sample, this clonotype was seen a few times. The CDR3 reads CASSISGRAPDTQYF. In DNA, the CDR3 is TGTGCCAGTAGTATCAGCGGGAGGGCCCCAGATACGCAGTATTTT. The chain uses TRBV19 and TRBJ2-3; 10 bases are shared with TRBD2. CDR1 is LNHDA, CDR2 SQIVND, per germline (reference sequence). The ends lost 3 bases at V and 4 bases at J; junction bases unmatched: 4. CDR3 length: 15 amino acids. Together with reference TRBV19 and TRBJ2-3, the CDR3 gives the full variable domain: DGGITQSPKYLFRKEGQNVTLSCEQNLNHDAMYWYRQDPGQGLRLIYYSQIVNDFQKGDIAEGYSVSREKKESFPLTVTSAQKNPTAFYLCASSISGRAPDTQYFGPGTRLTVL.

The rearrangement links TRBV29-1 to TRBJ2-5; D might be TRBD1 or TRBD2, each matching 5 bases. Trimming cost V 6 bases and J 5 bases, with 19 bases left between them. This CDR3 spans 14 amino acids. CDR1 SQVTM and CDR2 ANQGSEA come from the germline V gene. CDR3 sequence: CSVARQSLAETQYF. CDR3 in DNA: TGCAGCGTCGCTAGACAGTCCTTAGCGGAGACCCAGTACTTC.

The rearrangement uses TRBV15 and TRBJ2-7; no clear D gene. The germline V gene encodes CDR1 LNHNV and CDR2 YYDKDF (reference sequence). The V end was cut by 2 bases, the J end by 2 bases, with 16 bases between. The CDR3 runs 16 residues. CDR3 in DNA: TGTGCCACCAGCAGACCAGCCACGGATTTGACCTACGAGCAGTACTTC. Its protein is CATSRPATDLTYEQYF.

The genes are TRBV9 and TRBJ2-5; no reliable D call. The CDR3 length is 14 residues. Germline CDR1 and CDR2: SGDLS and YYNGEE. Trimming removed 0 bases at V and 2 bases at J, with 8 bases between. For the CDR3, the DNA is TGTGCCAGCAGCGTAGGGTATAGACAAGAGACCCAGTACTTC. Protein product: CASSVGYRQETQYF.

A few counts support this clonotype. CDR3 in DNA: TGTGCCACCAGCAGAGGCGGGGGGTCCGGGGCCAACGTCCTGACTTTC. Translating gives CATSRGGGSGANVLTF. The genes are TRBV15 and TRBJ2-6; the match to TRBD2 covers 8 bases. The CDR3 runs 16 residues. Germline V gene sequence: CDR1 LNHNV, CDR2 YYDKDF (reference sequence). After removal of 1 base from V and 4 bases from J, the junction contained 3 bases not matched to a gene.

This clonotype was seen a few times. The genes are TRBV11-2 and TRBJ2-1, with D possibly matching TRBD1 (6 bases). The CDR3 contains 14 residues. Per the germline V gene, CDR1 is SGHAT and CDR2 is FQNNGV. Between the trimmed V and J ends, which lost 3 bases and 10 bases, there was a span of 16 bases. As DNA, the CDR3 is TGTGCCAGCAGCTTCCGGACTCTGAGGGGGGAGCAGTTCTTC. Translating gives CASSFRTLRGEQFF.

The table lists this clonotype with a few counts. The V and J genes are TRBV4-3 and TRBJ1-2; 7 bases fit TRBD1. V was clipped by 1 base and J by 7 bases; unmatched bases: 9. Germline V gene lookup returns CDR1 LGHNA and CDR2 YSLEER. This CDR3 has 15 residues. For the CDR3, the DNA is TGCGCCAGCAGCCAAGTGTCCCAGGGGGTCGGTGGCTACACCTTC. Amino acid sequence: CASSQVSQGVGGYTF.

Ten or more counts support this clonotype. The chain recombines TRBV20-1 with TRBJ2-1, with D tentatively TRBD2 (6 bases). Germline CDR1 and CDR2: DFQATT and SNEGSKA (reference sequence). V lost 1 base and J lost 0, with 25 bases in between. The length of the CDR3 is 20 residues. CDR3 nucleotides: TGCAGTGCTAGAGGAGCTATTCGGAGCGGGCGTTGGAGCTCCTACAATGAGCAGTTCTTC. The encoded protein is CSARGAIRSGRWSSYNEQFF.

J is TRBJ2-6 and V is TRBV18; tentative D call: TRBD2 (6 bases). Between the trimmed V and J ends, which lost 1 base and 3 bases, there was a span of 7 bases. CDR3 size: 15 residues. The germline V gene has CDR1 KGHSH and CDR2 LQKENI. The CDR3 sequence is CASSPRRDGANVLTF. For the CDR3, the DNA is TGTGCCAGCTCACCACGGAGGGATGGGGCCAACGTCCTGACTTTC.

The chain employs TRBV20-1 and TRBJ1-1; D gene unclear. V was shortened by 6 bases and J by 0 bases, with 14 bases between the two germline ends. The CDR3 contains 14 residues. CDR1 and CDR2 from the germline V gene are DFQATT and SNEGSKA (reference sequence). This chain's CDR3 is CSAPMGAMNTEAFF. The CDR3 DNA sequence: TGCAGTGCCCCCATGGGAGCGATGAACACTGAAGCTTTCTTT.

This clonotype has a count of ten or more. V is TRBV5-6 and J is TRBJ2-1, with D perhaps matching TRBD1 (6 bases). The V end lost 3 bases, the J end lost 11 bases, and 9 bases lay between the germline ends. This CDR3 has 11 residues. Germline assignment: CDR1 SGHDT and CDR2 YYEEEE. The DNA of the CDR3 is TGTGCCAGCAGCTCCGGACAGAAGCAGTTCTTC. Amino acids: CASSSGQKQFF.

The chain uses TRBV30 and TRBJ1-2, with TRBD1 matching over 7 bases. J was trimmed by 4 bases and V by 4 bases; bases with no gene match: 6. Germline V gives CDR1 GTSNPN, CDR2 SVGIG (reference sequence). The length of the CDR3 is 13 residues. CDR3 in DNA: TGTGCCTGGAACCTACAGGGGTTCTATGGCTACACCTTC. Residues: CAWNLQGFYGYTF. The variable domain in full, with the rest retrieved from reference TRBV30 and TRBJ1-2, is SQTIHQWPATLVQPVGSPLSLECTVEGTSNPNLYWYRQAAGRGLQLLFYSVGIGQISSEVPQNLSASRPQDRQFILSSKKLLLSDSGFYLCAWNLQGFYGYTFGSGTRLTVV.

This chain joins TRBV11-3 and TRBJ2-1; TRBD1 aligns across 8 bases. The CDR3 has 16 amino acids. V was clipped by 1 base and J by 8 bases; unmatched bases: 10. Germline V gene data show CDR1 as SGHNT and CDR2 as YENEEA. CDR3 sequence: CASSLGGAGGRDEQFF. CDR3 in DNA: TGTGCCAGCAGCTTAGGTGGGGCAGGGGGCCGGGATGAGCAGTTCTTC.

This clonotype appeared many times. This chain connects TRBV5-4 to TRBJ2-7; D perhaps matches TRBD2 (6 bases). The V gene lost 1 base and the J gene lost 5 bases, with 13 bases spanning the gap. CDR1 and CDR2 from the germline V gene are SGHNT and YYREEE (reference sequence). CDR3 length equals 14 residues. The CDR3 loop is CASSLFAGLDEQYF. The CDR3 nucleotides read TGTGCCAGCAGCTTGTTTGCGGGACTCGACGAGCAGTACTTC.

There are a few counts of this clonotype. This chain uses TRBV6-5 with TRBJ2-7; D possibly corresponds to TRBD1 (6 bases). Germline V gene lookup returns CDR1 MNHEY and CDR2 SVGAGI. Trimming stripped 4 bases from V and 1 base from J, with 14 bases between. The CDR3 extends over 15 amino acids. CDR3 DNA sequence: TGTGCCAGCAGTTCACCGGGACACAGGTCCTACGAGCAGTACTTC. This sequence encodes CASSSPGHRSYEQYF.